This TCR beta chain was profiled in a study of beta chain features in type 1 diabetes. Study-wide findings and caveats: More deletions and fewer insertions at VDJ junctions were found in patients with type 1 diabetes. Researchers report that Type 1 diabetes patients had moderately but significantly shorter TCRB CDR3s across all four CD4+ subsets.

A heparinised blood draw that averaged about 116 mL was obtained once from each donor. The isolated RNA, all of it, was reverse transcribed, so expressed TCRB transcripts were what got sequenced. There were 3 million to 4 million reads on average in the naive, central memory and regulatory T cell samples. Profiled with immunoSEQ multiplex PCR; TCRdb holds only in-frame clones, not every one. The profile covers about 340,000 clones, with approximately 9.7% appearing a single time and 0.95% to 1.1% taken by the ten largest. This CDR3 spans 14 amino acids. Deletions cut 0 bases from V and 2 bases from J, with 5 bases between. From germline, CDR1 is SGHTA and CDR2 FQGNSA. As to this clone: No antigen is known for it.

The receptor was isolated from a man aged 30-40 years with type 1 diabetes. V usage is TRBV7-2 and J usage is TRBJ1-3; D not resolved. Sequencing input: central memory CD4+ T cells from blood. The DNA for the CDR3 is TGTGCCAGCAGCTTAGCGAGCCCTGGAAACACCATATATTTT. Its protein is CASSLASPGNTIYF.